This T cell receptor (beta chain) originates from a study of Graves' ophthalmopathy and Graves' hyperthyroidism. Study background: Peripheral blood was gathered at the point of initial diagnosis, before any treatment started.

Transcripts of RNA were the source for amplifying TCR beta CDR3 regions. Amplification began with first-round RT-PCR using HTBI primers, then second-round multiplex PCR was performed. A single record per CDR3 protein comes from TCRdb applying MiXCR to the multiplex PCR reads. Altogether 220,000 or so distinct CDR3 sequences are present, approximately 21% being singletons, with the ten largest covering 43%. This clonotype has just a few counts. This TCR derives from a woman aged 45-59 years with Graves' ophthalmopathy. Sequencing used peripheral blood.

The chain's CDR3 is CASSLLGDTGELFF. The CDR3 coding sequence is TGTGCCAGCAGCTTACTAGGGGACACCGGGGAGCTGTTTTTT. V is TRBV11-2 and J is TRBJ2-2; TRBD1 might be the D (5 bases). The CDR3 contains 14 residues. The germline gives CDR1 SGHAT, CDR2 FQNNGV. V shed 2 bases and J shed 3 bases, with 7 bases lying between them.